A single sample gave rise to the 23 T cell receptor beta chains below, sequenced in a study of beta chain features in type 1 diabetes. Since all of the isolated RNA was reverse transcribed, expressed TCRB transcripts were what got sequenced. Sequenced by immunoSEQ multiplex PCR; TCRdb stores in-frame clones only, minus some. The sample has around 110,000 clones; about a sixth are singletons. Study-level findings and limits: The study found moderately but significantly shorter TCRB CDR3s in all four CD4+ subsets of Type 1 diabetes patients.

These receptors lack a known antigen. Sequenced input: central memory CD4+ T cells from blood. The receptors here all came from a man aged 30-40 years with type 1 diabetes.

V gene TRBV4-3 combines with J gene TRBJ2-7; 7 positions agree with TRBD2. The CDR3 runs 15 residues. Germline V gene data show CDR1 as LGHNA and CDR2 as YSLEER. With V trimmed by 2 bases and J by 5 bases, 9 bases remained unmatched. The CDR3 protein is CASSQNGGSLDEQYF. Here the CDR3 DNA reads TGCGCCAGCAGCCAAAACGGGGGGTCCTTAGACGAGCAGTACTTC.

The chain recombines TRBV7-2 with TRBJ2-3; 11 bases are a match to TRBD2. This CDR3 comprises 15 residues. V trimming: 6 bases; J trimming: 4 bases; junction bases outside the gene matches: 6. Germline CDR1 reads SGHTA; CDR2 reads FQGNSA. This CDR3 is CASRLTSGGADTQYF. The CDR3 DNA is TGTGCCAGCAGATTAACTAGCGGGGGTGCAGATACGCAGTATTTT. Drawing the rest from reference TRBV7-2 and TRBJ2-3, the complete variable domain is GAGVSQSPSNKVTEKGKDVELRCDPISGHTALYWYRQSLGQGLEFLIYFQGNSAPDKSGLPSDRFSAERTGGSVSTLTIQRTQQEDSAVYLCASRLTSGGADTQYFGPGTRLTVL.

This clone appeared a few times. The rearrangement joins TRBV4-2 to TRBJ2-3; D might be TRBD1 (6 bases). There are 16 residues in the CDR3. V lost 4 bases to trimming and J lost 3 bases, with 17 bases between them. Germline lookup yields CDR1 LGHNA and CDR2 YNFKEQ. CDR3 in amino acids: CASSLTATQGTDTQYF. As DNA, the CDR3 is TGTGCCAGCAGCCTCACAGCTACCCAGGGGACAGATACGCAGTATTTT.

This clone has only a few counts. This rearrangement joins TRBV29-1 to TRBJ2-6; TRBD1 matches at 9 bases. Germline trimming cut 7 bases from V and 4 bases from J; bases unmatched to any gene: 14. Per germline, CDR1 SQVTM and CDR2 ANQGSEA. The length of the CDR3 is 17 residues. The CDR3 DNA reads as TGCAGCGCCGTCCCGGCCGGGACAGGGTACGGGGCCAACGTCCTGACTTTC. This gives the protein CSAVPAGTGYGANVLTF.

The sample holds a few counts of this clone. The chain couples TRBV5-1 to TRBJ1-1, with 7 bases that match TRBD1. This CDR3 comprises 15 residues. Germline V CDR1 and CDR2: SGHRS, YFSETQ. The trim removed 2 bases at V and 1 base at J, leaving 5 bases unmatched. This CDR3 is CASSFAGTANTEAFF. CDR3 coding DNA: TGCGCCAGCAGCTTTGCCGGGACAGCGAACACTGAAGCTTTCTTT.

This rearrangement joins TRBV5-6 to TRBJ1-2; no clear D. The V end lost 2 bases, the J end lost 4 bases, and 15 bases lay between the germline ends. The V gene's germline CDR1 is SGHDT and CDR2 YYEEEE. The CDR3 contains 15 residues. CDR3 nucleotide sequence: TGTGCCAGCAGCTTCCAAGGCGCAGGAGGCTATGGCTACACCTTC. It codes for CASSFQGAGGYGYTF. Combining the CDR3 with reference TRBV5-6 and TRBJ1-2 gives the whole variable domain DAGVTQSPTHLIKTRGQQVTLRCSPKSGHDTVSWYQQALGQGPQFIFQYYEEEERQRGNFPDRFSGHQFPNYSSELNVNALLLGDSALYLCASSFQGAGGYGYTFGSGTRLTVV.

The chain joins TRBV6-6 to TRBJ1-3; no clear D gene. The CDR3 covers 14 residues. Germline V gene data show CDR1 as MNHNY and CDR2 as SVGAGI (reference sequence). V was pared by 6 bases and J by 0 bases, with 9 bases between. CDR3 DNA sequence: TGTGCCAGCAGCGAACCTTTCTCTGGAAACACCATATATTTT. It specifies CASSEPFSGNTIYF.

In its sample, this clone is medium-sized. The same CDR3 arises from other DNA sequences in this sample as well. The chain combines TRBV18 with TRBJ1-6; TRBD1 aligns across 8 bases. Germline-derived CDR1 and CDR2 are KGHSH and LQKENI. V lost 5 bases to trimming and J lost 8 bases; unmatched junction nucleotides: 8. CDR3 size: 15 residues. CDR3 sequence reads: CASSWTGSSDSPLHF. Written as DNA, the CDR3 is TGTGCCAGCTCATGGACAGGGAGTTCAGATTCACCCCTCCACTTT. Using reference TRBV18 and TRBJ1-6 for the parts outside the CDR3, the full variable domain is NAGVMQNPRHLVRRRGQEARLRCSPMKGHSHVYWYRQLPEEGLKFMVYLQKENIIDESGMPKERFSAEFPKEGPSILRIQQVVRGDSAAYFCASSWTGSSDSPLHFGNGTRLTVT.

This clone has at least ten counts. This sequence joins TRBV7-2 and TRBJ2-1; tentative D call: TRBD2 (5 bases). Trimming removed 5 bases from V and 8 bases from J, with 13 bases in between. This CDR3 has 13 amino acids. Germline CDR1 SGHTA, CDR2 FQGNSA. This CDR3 reads CASSLPSLDEQFF. CDR3 sequence (DNA): TGTGCCAGCAGCCTTCCTAGCCTTGATGAGCAGTTCTTC.

V is TRBV5-6 and J is TRBJ1-2, with a possible D match to TRBD1 (6 bases). This CDR3 has 12 amino acids. Trimming pared 6 bases from V and 4 bases from J, leaving 10 bases between. Germline V lookup: CDR1 SGHDT, CDR2 YYEEEE. In DNA form, the CDR3 reads TGTGCCAGCACCAAGGACAGCTATGGCTACACCTTC. It is translated as CASTKDSYGYTF.

For the CDR3, the DNA is TGTGCCTTTGCGCAAGGACAGAGCTCTGGAAACACCATATATTTT. Protein sequence: CAFAQGQSSGNTIYF. The chain carries TRBV30 and TRBJ1-3; D perhaps matches TRBD1 (6 bases). Trimming pared 7 bases from V and 0 bases from J, leaving 16 bases between. Germline V lookup: CDR1 GTSNPN, CDR2 SVGIG (reference sequence). This CDR3 has 15 amino acids.

This clone has only a few counts. The chain has TRBV6-1 and TRBJ2-6; no reliable D call. V dropped 4 bases and J dropped 2 bases, with 3 bases sitting between them. From germline, CDR1 is MNHNS and CDR2 SASEGT. This CDR3 is 13 amino acids long. The CDR3 DNA reads as TGTGCCAGCAGTGTACCTGGGGCCAACGTCCTGACTTTC. Translated, it gives CASSVPGANVLTF.

This clone was detected a few times. This chain joins TRBV23-1 and TRBJ2-5; 8 bases line up with TRBD1. TRBV23-1 is designated an ORF whose function remains uncertain. This CDR3 contains 16 residues. Losses at the gene ends were 0 bases for V and 5 bases for J; bases not matched to a gene: 8. CDR3 bases: TGCGCCAGCAGTCAATCTAGGACAGGGATTGGGGAGACCCAGTACTTC. This codes for CASSQSRTGIGETQYF.

This clone was observed a few times. The V call is TRBV5-1, the J call TRBJ2-3, with 11 nucleotides matching TRBD2. V dropped 4 bases and J dropped 1; count of bases not matched to a gene: 5. Germline V gene data show CDR1 as SGHRS and CDR2 as YFSETQ. The CDR3 extends over 16 amino acids. The CDR3 is CASSLSLAGGTDTQYF. The CDR3 DNA reads as TGCGCCAGCAGCCTTTCACTAGCGGGGGGCACAGATACGCAGTATTTT.

The chain employs TRBV29-1 and TRBJ1-1; TRBD1 agrees at 7 bases. CDR3 length equals 13 residues. With V trimmed by 7 bases and J by 1 base, 6 bases remained unmatched. CDR1 and CDR2 (germline): SQVTM, ANQGSEA. CDR3: CSATRTGNTEAFF. As DNA, the CDR3 is TGCAGCGCCACCAGGACAGGGAACACTGAAGCTTTCTTT.

This sequence joins TRBV19 and TRBJ1-4, with a weak D call TRBD1 (5 bases). Trimming stripped 5 bases from V and 4 bases from J, with 11 bases between. Germline loops: CDR1 LNHDA, CDR2 SQIVND (reference sequence). The CDR3 contains 14 residues. In DNA, the CDR3 is TGTGCCAGTAGTGGGGACGGTCTTAATGAAAAACTGTTTTTT. As protein: CASSGDGLNEKLFF.

The V gene is TRBV27, the J gene TRBJ1-6; D might be TRBD1 (6 bases). The V end lost 2 bases, the J end lost 10 bases, and 12 bases lay between the germline ends. CDR1 MNHEY and CDR2 SMNVEV come from the germline V gene (reference sequence). The CDR3 length is 14 residues. The CDR3 DNA follows: TGTGCCAGCAGTTTAGGGGGCTCCCGATCACCCCTCCACTTT. Protein sequence: CASSLGGSRSPLHF.

This clone was recorded a few times. The chain carries TRBV5-1 and TRBJ2-7; tentative D call: TRBD2 (6 bases). Trimming left V 4 bases short and J 3 bases short, with 14 bases between. CDR3 length equals 14 residues. Germline V lookup: CDR1 SGHRS, CDR2 YFSETQ. The CDR3 DNA reads as TGCGCCAGCAGCCCGTCAGCCGGGAGCTACGAGCAGTACTTC. This sequence encodes CASSPSAGSYEQYF.

This clone was seen a few times. The chain is built from TRBV18 and TRBJ2-4; 9 bases map to TRBD1. Germline V CDR1 and CDR2: KGHSH, LQKENI. Germline trimming cut 5 bases from V and 1 base from J; bases unmatched to any gene: 6. The CDR3 is 16 amino acids. The CDR3 coding sequence is TGTGCCAGCTCATCACTCGGACAGGGGGCCAAAAACATTCAGTACTTC. This encodes CASSSLGQGAKNIQYF.

The V and J genes are TRBV28 and TRBJ2-3, with 14 bases that match TRBD2. The trim removed 5 bases at V and 2 bases at J, leaving 9 bases unmatched. The length of the CDR3 is 18 residues. Germline CDR1 and CDR2: MDHEN and SYDVKM. This chain's CDR3 is CASSPPGLAGASTDTQYF. CDR3 sequence (DNA): TGTGCCAGCAGTCCGCCGGGACTAGCGGGGGCTTCCACAGATACGCAGTATTTT.

This clone appeared a few times. V and J are TRBV29-1 and TRBJ2-3, with D unresolved. The V end lost 6 bases, the J end lost 5 bases, and 15 bases lay between the germline ends. Germline CDR1 and CDR2: SQVTM and ANQGSEA. The CDR3 runs 13 residues. CDR3 protein: CSVRAPLKDTQYF. The CDR3 DNA reads TGCAGCGTCCGGGCCCCCTTGAAAGATACGCAGTATTTT.

J is TRBJ1-4 and V is TRBV9; weak D call: TRBD1 (6 bases). This CDR3 has 15 residues. Trimming shortened V by 5 bases and J by 8 bases, and 19 bases separated the two germline ends. The germline gives CDR1 SGDLS, CDR2 YYNGEE. This CDR3 is CASSKGVSSAEKLFF. The CDR3 region has the DNA TGTGCCAGCAGTAAGGGGGTGTCGTCGGCGGAAAAACTGTTTTTT. The full variable domain, completed using reference TRBV9 and TRBJ1-4, is DSGVTQTPKHLITATGQRVTLRCSPRSGDLSVYWYQQSLDQGLQFLIQYYNGEERAKGNILERFSAQQFPDLHSELNLSSLELGDSALYFCASSKGVSSAEKLFFGSGTQLSVL.

As regards this clone: The germline gene is not matched at one end of the junction; a read error may be the cause. V is TRBV6-1 and J is TRBJ1-5; D ambiguous. From germline, CDR1 is MNHNS and CDR2 SASEGT. The CDR3 runs 12 residues. The CDR3 sequence is CASREGSQPQHF. The DNA for the CDR3 is TGTGCCAGCAGGGAAGGAAGTCAGCCCCAGCATTTT.